One TCR beta chain is described in this entry. Its cognate antigen is unknown. Healthy bone marrow donors made up the donor group. The germline V gene has CDR1 GTSNPN and CDR2 SVGIG (reference sequence). V was trimmed by 1 base and J by 8 bases, leaving 11 bases between them. This CDR3 is built from 12 residues. This record belongs to a study of cytomegalovirus exposure and HLA in healthy donors. The PCR made use of 60 Vbeta and 13 Jbeta primers. Libraries were prepared by immunoSEQ multiplex PCR; TCRdb keeps only in-frame clonotypes and omits some of them. The sample consists of fewer than 130,000 clones, 76% of them appearing once. Study observations and caveats: Highly shared variants forming one cluster were likely a sequencing artifact. Analysis was carried out at a later point, and it linked a missense DCLRE1C variant to TCR beta V- and J-gene trimming.

This sequence was found in a man aged 25 to 40 in good health and CMV-seropositive. Input material: PBMCs. The gene calls are TRBV30 and TRBJ1-1; no reliable D call. In nucleotides, the CDR3 is TGTGCCTGGAGTGATCCCTATTGGGAAGCTTTCTTT. Translating gives CAWSDPYWEAFF. Full variable domain (missing parts from reference TRBV30 and TRBJ1-1): SQTIHQWPATLVQPVGSPLSLECTVEGTSNPNLYWYRQAAGRGLQLLFYSVGIGQISSEVPQNLSASRPQDRQFILSSKKLLLSDSGFYLCAWSDPYWEAFFGQGTRLTVV.